The 11 T cell receptor beta chains below all came from one sample that was sequenced in a study of T cells in women clearing cervical HPV infection (dated by TCRdb to the late 2010s). The library relied on the immunoSEQ multiplex PCR assay. TCRdb mirrors the immuneACCESS table, restricted to in-frame sequences. Some clones are absent from its copies; in checked studies, under half trace to an unresolved V gene, and the reason for the others is unknown. The table kept for this sample lists around 23,000 clones. The biggest ten clones account for less than 3.5% of the sample. Specimen: blood buffy coat. Receptor source: a woman between 18 and 70 years old with a cervical HPV16 infection that either progressed to CIN3+ or cleared (not recorded which).

Note on this clone: Compared with germline, one end of the junction differs, possibly owing to a read error. The sequence runs out 3 residues before the end of the CDR3; the remainder is reconstructed from the germline J gene. This sequence joins TRBV4-2 and TRBJ2-2; TRBD1 matches at 8 bases. The V gene's germline CDR1 is LGHNA and CDR2 YNFKEQ. The CDR3 is made up of 14 amino acids. Partial CDR3 DNA: TGCGCCAGCAGCCAAGCAGGGGGCAATTCACCG. This gives the protein CASSQAGGNSP. The whole CDR3 reads CASSQAGGNSPLFF.

For this clone: The read terminates 3 residues before the CDR3 end, so the remaining end is supplied by the germline J gene. J is TRBJ2-7 and V is TRBV10-3; 8 nucleotides agree with TRBD2. The CDR3 has 14 residues. Germline CDR1 is ENHRY and CDR2 is SYGVKD. J gave up 5 bases and V 4 bases, and 7 bases lay outside the gene matches. CDR3 bases read: TGTGCCATCAGTGGGTGGCGGGAGGATCACGAG. Translating it yields CAISGWREDHE. The CDR3 in its entirety is CAISGWREDHEQYF.

Points on this clone: Coverage ceases 3 residues before the CDR3 finishes, and the germline J gene fills in the end. V usage is TRBV5-4 and J usage is TRBJ2-1; 7 bases align to TRBD1. This CDR3 contains 16 residues. V lost 0 bases to trimming and J lost 1 base; unmatched junction nucleotides: 4. Germline V lookup: CDR1 SGHNT, CDR2 YYREEE (reference sequence). This CDR3 reads CASSLVLTGSYNEQFF. The DNA read from the CDR3 is TGTGCCAGCAGCTTGGTCCTGACAGGGTCCTACAATGAG.

As to this clone: The CDR3 end falls 3 residues outside the read, so it is completed with the germline J gene. The chain links TRBV11-2 to TRBJ2-3, with TRBD2 as a possible D gene (5 bases). V gave up 6 bases and J gave up 1 base, with 11 bases separating them. CDR1 and CDR2 (germline): SGHAT, FQNNGV. The CDR3 has 14 residues. The sequenced part of the CDR3 DNA is TGTGCCAGCAGTTCCGTCGGGGGCACAGATACG. As protein: CASSSVGGTDT. The complete CDR3 reads CASSSVGGTDTQYF.

On this clone itself: The read finishes 3 residues shy of the CDR3 end, and the germline J gene is used to complete it. The chain combines TRBV7-2 with TRBJ1-2; D call uncertain. The V end was cut by 5 bases, the J end by 7 bases, with 14 bases between. Germline V gene lookup returns CDR1 SGHTA and CDR2 FQGNSA. The CDR3 spans 13 residues. The sequenced part of the CDR3 DNA is TGTGCCAGCAGCCCCACCCACGAGGGTGGC. Its translation: CASSPTHEGG. The complete CDR3 protein is CASSPTHEGGYTF.

Comments on this clone: The read halts 3 residues ahead of the CDR3 end, with the missing end drawn from the germline J gene. The V and J genes are TRBV20-1 and TRBJ2-1, with 13 positions matching TRBD2. The V segment lost 6 bases and the J segment 7 bases; nucleotides outside the gene matches: 9. This CDR3 comprises 15 residues. In germline, CDR1 is DFQATT, CDR2 SNEGSKA (reference sequence). CDR3 bases read: TGCAGTGCCGTCGGACTAGCGGGAGCTGGAAATGAG. As protein: CSAVGLAGAGNE. The whole CDR3 reads CSAVGLAGAGNEQFF.

In the case of this clone: Read data end 3 residues before the CDR3 end; the end is taken from the germline J gene. This chain joins TRBV19 and TRBJ2-1; D remains unclear. CDR1 and CDR2 (germline): LNHDA, SQIVND (reference sequence). The CDR3 has 12 residues. V lost 5 bases to trimming and J lost 8 bases, with 10 bases between them. CDR3 bases read: TGTGCCAGTAGTGACCCCGGGTATGAG. Its protein product is CASSDPGYE. The entire CDR3 is CASSDPGYEQFF.

CDR3 bases read: TGTGCCAGCAGCTTAGGGACCCTAGCGGAGAGCTCCTACAATGAC. Its translation: CASSLGTLAESSYND. The full CDR3 reads CASSLGTLAESSYNDYTF. The chain employs TRBV7-8 and TRBJ1-2; D is unresolved. From the germline J gene comes the end of the CDR3, since the read stops 3 residues before it. The CDR3 extends over 18 amino acids. Germline V CDR1 and CDR2: SGHVS, FQNEAQ.

With regard to this clone: Sequencing ends 3 residues short of the CDR3 end; the germline J gene provides the rest. V gene TRBV7-2 combines with J gene TRBJ2-2; 7 positions agree with TRBD1. CDR3 length: 13 residues. Germline loops: CDR1 SGHTA, CDR2 FQGNSA. The CDR3 is CASSLGQSEKLFF. Incomplete CDR3 DNA: TGTGCCAGCAGTTTGGGACAGAGTGAAAAG.

On this clone: The CDR3 is cut off 3 residues early in the read; its end comes from the germline J gene. V gene TRBV23-1 combines with J gene TRBJ2-7; D is possibly TRBD2 (7 bases). TRBV23-1 is assigned to the ORF class and has an uncertain function. The CDR3 sequence is 17 residues long. Trimming removed 2 bases at V and 4 bases at J, with 21 bases between. This chain's CDR3 is CASSQPPLGGGLYEQYF. Partial CDR3 DNA: TGCGCCAGCAGTCAACCCCCTCTGGGGGGGGGCCTATACGAG.

Comment on this clone: The read gets to within 3 residues of the CDR3 end, and the germline J gene fills in the rest. The chain recombines TRBV6-2 or TRBV6-3 with TRBJ1-1; D unresolved. This CDR3 region has 11 residues. The germline V gene has CDR1 MNHEY and CDR2 SVGEGT. The CDR3 sequence is CASTSPGEAFF. The sequenced CDR3 bases are TGTGCCAGCACCTCACCCGGGGAA.